This T cell receptor (beta chain) is drawn from a study of siplizumab effects on memory and regulatory T cells. General study points: Siplizumab led to significantly less abundant alloreactive sequences that could be traced back to unstimulated CD4+ memory cells. Relative to controls at 25% to 30%, mappable alloreactive CD4+ clones exhibited a mean Treg-derived proportion of around 69% with siplizumab. Both greater diversity than memory cells and a major contribution to the alloresponse seemed to characterize naive T cells.

Profiled with immunoSEQ multiplex PCR; TCRdb holds only in-frame clones, not every one. The sample includes roughly 110,000 clones, just over 90% seen only once; the top ten take approximately 0.17%. Concerning this clone: Its antigen remains unidentified.

The CDR3 is 16 residues long. Germline CDR1 KGHSH, CDR2 LQKENI. V was shortened by 3 bases and J by 5 bases, with 16 bases between the two germline ends. This sequence was found in a human donor in good health. The rearrangement links TRBV18 to TRBJ2-2; maybe TRBD1 (5 bases). Sequenced material: non-Treg CD4+ T cells sorted from blood. CDR3 nucleotide sequence: TGTGCCAGCTCACCCTCGCAGGGATCGGCAACCGGGGAGCTGTTTTTT. Translation: CASSPSQGSATGELFF.